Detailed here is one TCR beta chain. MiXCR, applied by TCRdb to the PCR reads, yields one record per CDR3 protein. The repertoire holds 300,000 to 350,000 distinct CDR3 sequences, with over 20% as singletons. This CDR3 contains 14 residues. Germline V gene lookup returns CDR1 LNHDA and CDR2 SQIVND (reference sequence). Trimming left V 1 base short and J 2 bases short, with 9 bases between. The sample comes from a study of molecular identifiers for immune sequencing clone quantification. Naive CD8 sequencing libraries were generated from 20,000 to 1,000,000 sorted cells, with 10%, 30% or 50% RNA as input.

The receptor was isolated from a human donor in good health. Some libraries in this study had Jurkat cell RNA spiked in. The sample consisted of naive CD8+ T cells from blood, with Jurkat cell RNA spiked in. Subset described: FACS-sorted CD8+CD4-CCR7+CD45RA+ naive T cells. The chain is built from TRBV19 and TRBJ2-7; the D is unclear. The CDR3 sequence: CASSIAYVPYEQYF. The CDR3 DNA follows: TGTGCCAGTAGTATAGCTTACGTGCCCTACGAGCAGTACTTC.